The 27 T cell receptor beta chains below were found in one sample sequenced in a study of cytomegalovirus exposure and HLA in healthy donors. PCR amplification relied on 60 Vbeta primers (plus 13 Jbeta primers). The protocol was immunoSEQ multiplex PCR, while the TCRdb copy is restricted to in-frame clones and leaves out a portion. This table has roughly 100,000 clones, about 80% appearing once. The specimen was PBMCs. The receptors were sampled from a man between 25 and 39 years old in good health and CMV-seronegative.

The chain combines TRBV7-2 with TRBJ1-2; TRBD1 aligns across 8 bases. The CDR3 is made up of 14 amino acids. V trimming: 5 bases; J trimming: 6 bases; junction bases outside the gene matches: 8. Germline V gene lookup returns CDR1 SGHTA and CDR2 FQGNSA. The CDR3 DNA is TGTGCCAGCAGCCCCCAGACAGGGGTAGATGGCTACACCTTC. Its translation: CASSPQTGVDGYTF.

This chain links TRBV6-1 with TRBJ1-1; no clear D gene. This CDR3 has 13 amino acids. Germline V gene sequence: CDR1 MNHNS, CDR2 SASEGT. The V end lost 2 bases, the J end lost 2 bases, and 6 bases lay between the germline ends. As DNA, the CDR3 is TGTGCCAGCAGTGAACGAGAAAACACTGAAGCTTTCTTT. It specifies CASSERENTEAFF.

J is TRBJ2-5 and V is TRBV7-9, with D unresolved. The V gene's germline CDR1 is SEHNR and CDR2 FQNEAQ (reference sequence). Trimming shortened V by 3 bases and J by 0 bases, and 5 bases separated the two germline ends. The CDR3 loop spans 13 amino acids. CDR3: CASSFNYQETQYF. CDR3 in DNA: TGTGCCAGCAGCTTCAACTACCAAGAGACCCAGTACTTC.

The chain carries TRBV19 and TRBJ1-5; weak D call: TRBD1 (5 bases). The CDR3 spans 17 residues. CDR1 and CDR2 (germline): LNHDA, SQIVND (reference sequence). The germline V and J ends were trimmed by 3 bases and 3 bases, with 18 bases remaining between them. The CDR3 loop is CASSISLLRASNQPQHF. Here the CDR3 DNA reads TGTGCCAGTAGTATTAGCCTCCTCAGGGCCTCCAATCAGCCCCAGCATTTT.

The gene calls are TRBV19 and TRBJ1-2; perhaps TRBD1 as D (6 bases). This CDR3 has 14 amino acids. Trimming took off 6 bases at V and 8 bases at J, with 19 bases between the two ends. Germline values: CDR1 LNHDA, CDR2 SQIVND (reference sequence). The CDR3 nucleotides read TGTGCCAGTAGCGGAACAGGGTACGCGAACGGCTACACCTTC. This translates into CASSGTGYANGYTF.

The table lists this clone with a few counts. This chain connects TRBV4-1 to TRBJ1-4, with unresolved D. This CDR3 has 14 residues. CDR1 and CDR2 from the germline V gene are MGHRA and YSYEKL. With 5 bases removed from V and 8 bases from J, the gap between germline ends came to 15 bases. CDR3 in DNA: TGCGCCAGCAGCTTTTTGCCGGAGGTGGAAAAACTGTTTTTT. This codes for CASSFLPEVEKLFF.

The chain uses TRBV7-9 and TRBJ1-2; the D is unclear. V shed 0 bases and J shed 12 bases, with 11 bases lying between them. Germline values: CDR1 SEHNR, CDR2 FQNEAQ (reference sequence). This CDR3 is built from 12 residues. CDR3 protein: CASSLATAWHTF. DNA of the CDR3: TGTGCCAGCAGCTTAGCGACTGCGTGGCACACCTTC.

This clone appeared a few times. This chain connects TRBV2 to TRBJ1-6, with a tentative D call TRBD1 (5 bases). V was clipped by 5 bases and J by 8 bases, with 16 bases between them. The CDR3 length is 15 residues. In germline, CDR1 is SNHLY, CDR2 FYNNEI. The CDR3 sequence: CASSRQTDSYSPLHF. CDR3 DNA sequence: TGTGCCAGCAGTCGACAGACGGATTCCTATTCACCCCTCCACTTT.

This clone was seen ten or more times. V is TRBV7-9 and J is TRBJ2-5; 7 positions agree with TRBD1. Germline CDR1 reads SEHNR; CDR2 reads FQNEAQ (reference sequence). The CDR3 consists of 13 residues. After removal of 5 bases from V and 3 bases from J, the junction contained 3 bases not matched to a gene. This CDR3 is CASSIDREETQYF. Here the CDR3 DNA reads TGTGCCAGCAGCATAGACAGGGAAGAGACCCAGTACTTC.

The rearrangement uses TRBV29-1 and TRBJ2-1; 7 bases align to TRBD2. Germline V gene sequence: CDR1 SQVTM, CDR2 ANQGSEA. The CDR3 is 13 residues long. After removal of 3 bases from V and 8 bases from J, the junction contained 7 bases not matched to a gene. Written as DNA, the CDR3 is TGCAGCGTTGACGGGGGGTCACGGGATGAGCAGTTCTTC. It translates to CSVDGGSRDEQFF.

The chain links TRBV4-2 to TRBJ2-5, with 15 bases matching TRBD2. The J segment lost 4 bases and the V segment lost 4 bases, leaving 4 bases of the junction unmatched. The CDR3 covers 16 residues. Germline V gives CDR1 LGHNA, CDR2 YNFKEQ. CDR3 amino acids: CASSRGLAGGGETQYF. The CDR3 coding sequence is TGTGCCAGCAGCCGCGGACTAGCGGGAGGGGGAGAGACCCAGTACTTC.

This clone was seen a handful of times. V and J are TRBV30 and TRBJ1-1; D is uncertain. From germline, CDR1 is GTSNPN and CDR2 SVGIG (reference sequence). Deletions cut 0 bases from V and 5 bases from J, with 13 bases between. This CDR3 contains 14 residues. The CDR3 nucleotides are TGTGCCTGGAGTGTTAACCCTGTAGTTACTGAAGCTTTCTTT. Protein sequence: CAWSVNPVVTEAFF.

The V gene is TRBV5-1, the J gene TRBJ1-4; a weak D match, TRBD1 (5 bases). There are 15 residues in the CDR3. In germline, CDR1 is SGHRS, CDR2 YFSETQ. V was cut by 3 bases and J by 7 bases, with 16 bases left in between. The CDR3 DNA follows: TGCGCCAGCAGCTCTCTGGGGGGTTTAGGTGAAAAACTGTTTTTT. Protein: CASSSLGGLGEKLFF.

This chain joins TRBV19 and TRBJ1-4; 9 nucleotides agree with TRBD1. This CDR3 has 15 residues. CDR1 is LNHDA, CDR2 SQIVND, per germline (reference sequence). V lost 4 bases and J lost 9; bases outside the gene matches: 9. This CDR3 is CASSRPGQGRQKLFF. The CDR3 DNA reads TGTGCCAGTAGTAGGCCGGGACAGGGTCGCCAAAAACTGTTTTTT. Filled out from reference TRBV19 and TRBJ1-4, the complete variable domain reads DGGITQSPKYLFRKEGQNVTLSCEQNLNHDAMYWYRQDPGQGLRLIYYSQIVNDFQKGDIAEGYSVSREKKESFPLTVTSAQKNPTAFYLCASSRPGQGRQKLFFGSGTQLSVL.

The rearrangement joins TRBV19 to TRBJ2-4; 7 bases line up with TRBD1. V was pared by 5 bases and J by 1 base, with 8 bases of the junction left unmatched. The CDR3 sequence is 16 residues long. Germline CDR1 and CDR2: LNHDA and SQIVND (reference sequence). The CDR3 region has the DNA TGTGCCAGTAGTGTAATCACAGGGGACGCCAAAAACATTCAGTACTTC. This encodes CASSVITGDAKNIQYF.

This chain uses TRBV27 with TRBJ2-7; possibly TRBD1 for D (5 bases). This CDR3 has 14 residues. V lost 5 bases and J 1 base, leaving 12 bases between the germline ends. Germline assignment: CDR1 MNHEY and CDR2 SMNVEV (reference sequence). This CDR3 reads CASSPTGISYEQYF. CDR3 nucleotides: TGTGCCAGCAGTCCTACAGGTATTTCCTACGAGCAGTACTTC.

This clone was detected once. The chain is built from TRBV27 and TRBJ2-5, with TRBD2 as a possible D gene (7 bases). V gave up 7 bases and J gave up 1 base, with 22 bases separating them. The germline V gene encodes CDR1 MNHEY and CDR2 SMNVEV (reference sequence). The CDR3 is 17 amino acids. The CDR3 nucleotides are TGTGCCAGCATGGGGGGGGAGGCAGGGGCCTTCCAAGAGACCCAGTACTTC. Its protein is CASMGGEAGAFQETQYF.

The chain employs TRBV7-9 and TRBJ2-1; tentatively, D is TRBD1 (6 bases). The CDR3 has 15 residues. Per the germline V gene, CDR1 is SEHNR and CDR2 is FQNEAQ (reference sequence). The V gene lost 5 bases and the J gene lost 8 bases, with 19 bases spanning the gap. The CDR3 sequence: CASSAPQGPPHEQFF. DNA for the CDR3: TGTGCCAGCAGCGCCCCACAGGGTCCCCCACATGAGCAGTTCTTC.

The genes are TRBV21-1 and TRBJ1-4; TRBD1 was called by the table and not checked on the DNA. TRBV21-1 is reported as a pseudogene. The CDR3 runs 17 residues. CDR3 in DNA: TGTGCCAGCAGAAATAGCCCCGACAGCCCCCAAAATGAAAAACTGTTTTTT. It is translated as CASRNSPDSPQNEKLFF.

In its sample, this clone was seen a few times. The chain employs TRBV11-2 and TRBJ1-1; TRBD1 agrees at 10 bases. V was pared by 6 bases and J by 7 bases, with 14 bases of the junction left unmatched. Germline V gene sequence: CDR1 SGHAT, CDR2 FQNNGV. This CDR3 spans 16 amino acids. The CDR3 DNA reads TGTGCCAGCAGTTACGGGTCTGGGACAGGGGAAGATGAAGCTTTCTTT. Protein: CASSYGSGTGEDEAFF.

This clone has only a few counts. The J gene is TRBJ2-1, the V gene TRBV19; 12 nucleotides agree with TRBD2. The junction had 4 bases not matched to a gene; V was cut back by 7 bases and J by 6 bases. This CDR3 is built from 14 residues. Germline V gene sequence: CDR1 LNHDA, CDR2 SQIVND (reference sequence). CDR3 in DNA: TGTGCCAGTACCAAGGGACTAGCGGGCAATGAGCAGTTCTTC. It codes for CASTKGLAGNEQFF.

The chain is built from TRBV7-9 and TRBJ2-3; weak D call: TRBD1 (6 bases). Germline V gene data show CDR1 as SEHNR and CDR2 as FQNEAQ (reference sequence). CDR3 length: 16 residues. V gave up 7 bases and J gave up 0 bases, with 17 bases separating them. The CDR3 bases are TGTGCCAGCATCCTTACCGGGACAACAAGCACAGATACGCAGTATTTT. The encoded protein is CASILTGTTSTDTQYF.

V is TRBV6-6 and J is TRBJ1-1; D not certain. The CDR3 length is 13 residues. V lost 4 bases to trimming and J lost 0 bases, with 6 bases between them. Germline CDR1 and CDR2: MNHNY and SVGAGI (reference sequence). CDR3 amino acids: CASSSPVNTEAFF. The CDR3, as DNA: TGTGCCAGCAGTTCCCCGGTGAACACTGAAGCTTTCTTT.

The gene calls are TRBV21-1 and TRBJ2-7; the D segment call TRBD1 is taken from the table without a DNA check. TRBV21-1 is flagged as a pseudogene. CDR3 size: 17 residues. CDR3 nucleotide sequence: TGTGCCAGCAGCAAAGTCAGGGGGCGTAGGAGCTCCTACGAGCAGTACTTC. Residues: CASSKVRGRRSSYEQYF.

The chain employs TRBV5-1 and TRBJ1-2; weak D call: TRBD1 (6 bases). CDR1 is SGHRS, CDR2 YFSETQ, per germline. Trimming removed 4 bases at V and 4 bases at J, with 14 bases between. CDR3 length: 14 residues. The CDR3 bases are TGCGCCAGCAGCCTCCGGCAGGACAGCTATGGCTACACCTTC. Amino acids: CASSLRQDSYGYTF. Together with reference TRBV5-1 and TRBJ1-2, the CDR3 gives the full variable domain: KAGVTQTPRYLIKTRGQQVTLSCSPISGHRSVSWYQQTPGQGLQFLFEYFSETQRNKGNFPGRFSGRQFSNSRSEMNVSTLELGDSALYLCASSLRQDSYGYTFGSGTRLTVV.

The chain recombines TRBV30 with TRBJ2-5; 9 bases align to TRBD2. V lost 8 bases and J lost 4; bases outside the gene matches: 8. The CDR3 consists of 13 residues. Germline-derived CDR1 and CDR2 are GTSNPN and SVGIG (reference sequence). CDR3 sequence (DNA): TGTGCCCTAGGGCGGGGGGGCGTAGAGACCCAGTACTTC. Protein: CALGRGGVETQYF.

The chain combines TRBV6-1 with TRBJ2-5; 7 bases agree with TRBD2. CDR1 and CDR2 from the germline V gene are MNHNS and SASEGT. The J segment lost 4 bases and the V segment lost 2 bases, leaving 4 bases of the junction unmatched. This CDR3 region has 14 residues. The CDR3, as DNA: TGTGCCAGCAGTGAAAACGGCGGGAGAGAGACCCAGTACTTC. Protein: CASSENGGRETQYF.